The clone carrying this TCR beta chain appeared many times. No antigen is known for it. CDR3 length: 13 residues. V dropped 6 bases and J dropped 0 bases, with 9 bases sitting between them. CDR1 and CDR2 (germline): MNHEY, SVGEGT. This specimen comes from a study of blood T cells in healthy people across ages. In the study overall: For every two T cells, template switching captured about one barcoded beta molecule. Overall study findings and caveats: The recorded TCR beta diversity per million T cells decreased in a roughly linear manner with age. CMV status of donors was unknown, possibly confounding expanded clonotype changes. There were more naive CD4+ cells and higher diversity in long-lived donors than in aged donors.

The second PCR ran about 6 to 12 cycles with a sample-barcoded 5' primer and J-beta primers. One entry per CDR3 protein, called by TCRdb with MiXCR from the 5' RACE reads. Among 730,000 or so distinct CDR3 sequences listed, roughly 44% were seen once. The sequence was collected from a woman aged 55-70 years in good health. The sequenced sample consisted of blood. V and J are TRBV6-2 or TRBV6-3 and TRBJ2-7, with unresolved D. The CDR3 spells CASSFPTSYEQYF. The CDR3 DNA reads as TGTGCCAGCAGCTTTCCGACCTCCTACGAGCAGTACTTC.